A selection of T cell receptor beta chains follows, all from one sample in a study of blood T cell repertoires in COVID-19. TCRdb's copy holds only in-frame clones and misses some; the assay was immunoSEQ multiplex PCR. The sample shows a few hundred thousand clones, roughly 88% of them seen only once. Input material: peripheral blood. These receptors were obtained from a woman in her forties who had recovered from COVID-19. Each CDR3 is given with its conserved first and last residue. Fields, in order: D gene, clone size, V gene, J gene, CDR3 length, CDR3 DNA, CDR3 protein. D genes are given only for firm matches. The size field is filled for only some rows; it gives once, few, many or a size class.

D: .; size: .; V: TRBV10-1; J: TRBJ2-7; length: 12; DNA: TGCGCCAGCAGTCGAGGACACTACGAGCAGTACTTC; CDR3: CASSRGHYEQYF
D: .; size: .; V: TRBV6-4; J: TRBJ1-4; length: 14; DNA: TGTGCCAGCAAAGCGGCAGCCGGTAGTGAAAAACTGTTTTTT; CDR3: CASKAAAGSEKLFF
D: TRBD2; size: .; V: TRBV19; J: TRBJ2-3; length: 18; DNA: TGTGCCAGTAGTCCGCGGGGGGCCGGGCTGGTCGGCACAGATACGCAGTATTTT; CDR3: CASSPRGAGLVGTDTQYF
D: TRBD1; size: .; V: TRBV9; J: TRBJ2-2; length: 16; DNA: TGTGCCAGCAGCCTCTCTGGACAGGCGAACACCGGGGAGCTGTTTTTT; CDR3: CASSLSGQANTGELFF
D: .; size: .; V: TRBV13; J: TRBJ2-6; length: 16; DNA: TGTGCCAGCAGAAGCCCGGACAGCTCTGGGGCCAACGTCCTGACTTTC; CDR3: CASRSPDSSGANVLTF
D: TRBD1; size: .; V: TRBV4-3; J: TRBJ2-1; length: 16; DNA: TGCGCCAGCAGCCAAGATCAGGGCAGGGGGCCAGATGAGCAGTTCTTC; CDR3: CASSQDQGRGPDEQFF
D: .; size: .; V: TRBV12-3/TRBV12-4; J: TRBJ1-2; length: 12; DNA: TGTGCCAGCAGTTTTTCCCGGAGCGATTACACCTTC; CDR3: CASSFSRSDYTF
D: .; size: once; V: TRBV28; J: TRBJ1-2; length: 14; DNA: TGTGCCAGCAGTTTGGCGGGCTTAGACTATGGCTACACCTTC; CDR3: CASSLAGLDYGYTF
D: TRBD1; size: few; V: TRBV6-2/TRBV6-3; J: TRBJ2-5; length: 17; DNA: TGTGCCAGCAGCTTACGACAGGGATTGGGGTACCAAGAGACCCAGTACTTC; CDR3: CASSLRQGLGYQETQYF
D: .; size: .; V: TRBV13; J: TRBJ2-5; length: 12; DNA: TGTGCCAGCAGCTTAGGCAGGGGGACCCAGTACTTC; CDR3: CASSLGRGTQYF
D: .; size: .; V: TRBV6-2/TRBV6-3; J: TRBJ2-3; length: 15; DNA: TGTGCCAGCAGTTATCCGACCTCAGGGACAGATACGCAGTATTTT; CDR3: CASSYPTSGTDTQYF
D: .; size: .; V: TRBV9; J: TRBJ1-1; length: 17; DNA: TGTGCCAGCAGCGTAGGCGGGGGGCTGTCGGTGTACACTGAAGCTTTCTTT; CDR3: CASSVGGGLSVYTEAFF
D: TRBD1; size: .; V: TRBV9; J: TRBJ2-7; length: 15; DNA: TGTGCCAGCAGCGTAGGTACAGGGGGCTCCTACGAGCAGTACTTC; CDR3: CASSVGTGGSYEQYF